The 13 T cell receptor beta chains below come from one sample, sequenced in a study of T cells in Graves' hyperthyroidism and ophthalmopathy (dated by TCRdb to about 2019). Receptors were amplified or captured by multiplex PCR. Instrument used: Illumina HiSeq 2000. The TCR beta CDR3 regions were amplified from the RNA transcripts. The first round of RT-PCR for the TCR CDR3 was performed with the HTBI primer set and the Qiagen OneStep RT-PCR kit. TCRdb applied fastp at Q25 and MiXCR to the public reads, then kept only in-frame beta chains. One record per CDR3 amino acid sequence lists the most common genes and DNA. This sample has fewer than 550,000 distinct CDR3 sequences in its table, and roughly 24% of those were observed once. Of the sample, roughly 10% is held by the ten largest clones. Specimen: blood. Every receptor here comes from a woman in her twenties or thirties with Graves' ophthalmopathy.

This clonotype was counted ten times or more. The rearrangement links TRBV2 to TRBJ2-7; no clear D gene. Trimming removed 5 bases at V and 3 bases at J, with 14 bases between. This CDR3 is 14 amino acids long. Germline V lookup: CDR1 SNHLY, CDR2 FYNNEI. CDR3 nucleotides: TGTGCCAGCAGTATACAGTACTATCTCTACGAGCAGTACTTC. Translation: CASSIQYYLYEQYF.

V is TRBV29-1 and J is TRBJ2-5, with D possibly TRBD2 on 6 matching bases. With 6 bases removed from V and 7 bases from J, the gap between germline ends came to 15 bases. Germline CDR1 and CDR2: SQVTM and ANQGSEA. The CDR3 loop spans 12 amino acids. CDR3 sequence: CSVRDSQRTQYF. The CDR3 bases are TGCAGCGTCCGGGACTCCCAACGGACCCAGTACTTC.

There are many counts of this clonotype. The CDR3 DNA follows: TGTGCCAGCAGCTTAGTAGGGGGAACGGGCACTGAAGCTTTCTTT. The encoded protein is CASSLVGGTGTEAFF. The chain carries TRBV7-9 and TRBJ1-1, with D perhaps matching TRBD1 (6 bases). The ends were cut back, 1 base at V and 4 bases at J, with 13 bases in the middle. CDR3 length equals 15 residues. Per germline, CDR1 SEHNR and CDR2 FQNEAQ (reference sequence).

Of note for this clonotype: The conserved final phenylalanine or tryptophan is absent from the CDR3, which likely points to a read error. The chain links TRBV15 to TRBJ2-7; no firm D call. There are 13 residues in the CDR3. The germline V gene encodes CDR1 LNHNV and CDR2 YYDKDF (reference sequence). The ends were cut back, 4 bases at V and 6 bases at J, with 13 bases in the middle. CDR3 protein: CATSKQYSGEQYL. CDR3 sequence (DNA): TGTGCCACCAGCAAGCAATACAGTGGCGAGCAGTACTTG.

In its sample, this clonotype was seen many times. A junction boundary mismatches the germline segment, possibly from a read error. This sequence joins TRBV7-7 and TRBJ2-5, with no clear D. CDR3 length equals 14 residues. Germline V gives CDR1 SSHAT, CDR2 FNYEAQ (reference sequence). The CDR3 loop reads CASKPTVLQETQYF. In DNA form, the CDR3 reads TGTGCTAGCAAACCCACGGTTCTCCAAGAGACCCAGTACTTC.

This clonotype was found a few times. The chain has TRBV10-1 and TRBJ1-6; weak D call: TRBD1 (6 bases). There are 13 residues in the CDR3. V was clipped by 4 bases and J by 10 bases, with 11 bases between them. The germline gives CDR1 WNHNN, CDR2 SYGVQD (reference sequence). The CDR3 DNA sequence: TGCGCCAGCAGTGCAACAGGGAGCTCACCCCTCCACTTT. Translated, it gives CASSATGSSPLHF.

This clonotype was recorded at least ten times. The V and J genes are TRBV20-1 and TRBJ1-2; weak D call: TRBD1 (5 bases). Germline assignment: CDR1 DFQATT and CDR2 SNEGSKA (reference sequence). CDR3 length: 12 residues. Deletions cut 2 bases from V and 5 bases from J, with 9 bases between. CDR3 amino acids: CSARYRNYGYTF. The CDR3 coding sequence is TGCAGTGCTAGATACAGGAATTATGGCTACACCTTC.

The chain recombines TRBV28 with TRBJ2-7; 7 bases fit TRBD1. The V gene's germline CDR1 is MDHEN and CDR2 SYDVKM. This CDR3 spans 15 amino acids. Trimming at V came to 6 bases and at J to 2 bases, leaving 10 bases not matched to a gene. As DNA, the CDR3 is TGTGCCAGCAGGACTTACGCCGGGACAGCCTACGAGCAGTACTTC. This codes for CASRTYAGTAYEQYF.

V gene TRBV24-1 combines with J gene TRBJ2-2, with D unclear. Trimming stripped 7 bases from V and 0 bases from J, with 8 bases between. The CDR3 has 14 amino acids. The V gene's germline CDR1 is KGHDR and CDR2 SFDVKD. The CDR3 DNA reads as TGTGCCACCAGGGCTTTAACGAACACCGGGGAGCTGTTTTTT. Residues: CATRALTNTGELFF.

The chain carries TRBV18 and TRBJ1-5; D is undetermined. Germline CDR1 reads KGHSH; CDR2 reads LQKENI. This CDR3 has 16 amino acids. V was trimmed by 6 bases and J by 2 bases, leaving 17 bases between them. The CDR3 is CASSPRRPWGNQPQHF. The CDR3 DNA reads as TGTGCCAGCTCTCCCCGGCGGCCTTGGGGCAATCAGCCCCAGCATTTT. Filled out from reference TRBV18 and TRBJ1-5, the complete variable domain reads NAGVMQNPRHLVRRRGQEARLRCSPMKGHSHVYWYRQLPEEGLKFMVYLQKENIIDESGMPKERFSAEFPKEGPSILRIQQVVRGDSAAYFCASSPRRPWGNQPQHFGDGTRLSIL.

This clonotype was recorded many times. This chain connects TRBV27 to TRBJ2-7; D tentatively fits TRBD1 or TRBD2 (5 bases each). V was cut by 7 bases and J by 0 bases, with 7 bases left in between. Germline CDR1 and CDR2: MNHEY and SMNVEV (reference sequence). The CDR3 runs to 12 residues. CDR3 sequence: CASTGPSYEQYF. Written as DNA, the CDR3 is TGTGCCAGCACGGGACCCTCCTACGAGCAGTACTTC.

Concerning this clonotype: This clone may be a read error of a much larger clone one base away. The V gene is TRBV5-6, the J gene TRBJ1-1; a weak D match, TRBD1 (5 bases). The length of the CDR3 is 14 residues. Germline lookup yields CDR1 SGHDT and CDR2 YYEEEE. CDR3 amino acids: CACSRAPSGTEAFF. In DNA, the CDR3 is TGTGCCTGCAGCAGGGCCCCGAGCGGCACTGAAGCTTTCTTT.

This clonotype was seen at least ten times. V is TRBV6-5 and J is TRBJ1-1; tentative D call: TRBD1 (5 bases). Between the trimmed V and J ends, which lost 3 bases and 4 bases, there was a span of 12 bases. Germline CDR1 reads MNHEY; CDR2 reads SVGAGI. This CDR3 spans 14 amino acids. The CDR3 reads CASSYGGTATEAFF. CDR3 coding DNA: TGTGCCAGCAGTTATGGGGGAACCGCCACTGAAGCTTTCTTT.